A single sample gave rise to the 25 T cell receptor beta chains below, sequenced in a study of blood T cells in healthy people across ages. The second PCR ran about 7 to 12 cycles with a sample-barcoded 5' primer and J-beta primers. TCRdb called the 5' RACE reads again in MiXCR, with one record for every CDR3 protein. The sample contains about 800,000 distinct CDR3 sequences, approximately 25% of which appear only once. The data were also submitted as part of a second study, on T cells of mothers and their children.

The sample taken for sequencing was blood. These TCRs come from a boy younger than 18 in good health.

This chain uses TRBV3-1 with TRBJ2-5; D possibly corresponds to TRBD1 (8 bases). The CDR3 has 15 residues. Trimming took off 0 bases at V and 4 bases at J, with 12 bases between the two ends. Germline CDR1 LGHDT, CDR2 YNNKEL (reference sequence). The CDR3 spells CASSQDHRGGETQYF. The DNA of the CDR3 is TGTGCCAGCAGCCAAGATCACAGGGGGGGAGAGACCCAGTACTTC.

This clonotype was observed a few times. V and J are TRBV7-2 and TRBJ1-1, with D possibly matching TRBD1 (6 bases). Trimming left V 1 base short and J 6 bases short, with 9 bases between. The CDR3 length is 13 residues. CDR1 is SGHTA, CDR2 FQGNSA, per germline. This chain's CDR3 is CASSLDPGAEAFF. The CDR3 DNA sequence: TGTGCCAGCAGCTTAGATCCAGGGGCTGAAGCTTTCTTT.

This clonotype was counted a few times. The rearrangement links TRBV7-8 to TRBJ2-5; perhaps TRBD2 as D (5 bases). CDR3 size: 12 residues. Germline lookup yields CDR1 SGHVS and CDR2 FQNEAQ. With 3 bases removed from V and 12 bases from J, the gap between germline ends came to 14 bases. The CDR3 is CASSFSGAEKYF. The CDR3 region has the DNA TGTGCCAGCAGCTTCTCCGGAGCGGAGAAGTACTTC.

This clonotype was found a few times. This chain connects TRBV6-5 to TRBJ2-7, with D maybe TRBD2 (6 bases). CDR1 is MNHEY, CDR2 SVGAGI, per germline. V shed 1 base and J shed 4 bases, with 11 bases lying between them. The CDR3 spans 14 residues. CDR3 DNA sequence: TGTGCCAGCAGTTACTTGCGGGACGGTTACGAGCAGTACTTC. It is translated as CASSYLRDGYEQYF.

This clonotype appeared once. The J gene is TRBJ2-3, the V gene TRBV7-3; D is ambiguous. Trimming left V 3 bases short and J 1 base short, with 14 bases between. Germline V gene data show CDR1 as SGHTA and CDR2 as FQGTGA. CDR3 length equals 16 residues. CDR3 in DNA: TGTGCCAGCAGCTTTGGCCTTGACATTCGCACAGATACGCAGTATTTT. As protein: CASSFGLDIRTDTQYF.

The chain is built from TRBV20-1 and TRBJ1-1; no definite D call. V lost 0 bases and J 0 bases, leaving 14 bases between the germline ends. CDR1 DFQATT and CDR2 SNEGSKA come from the germline V gene (reference sequence). This CDR3 is 16 amino acids long. CDR3 nucleotides: TGCAGTGCTAGAGACGGAGGACGGACGATGAACACTGAAGCTTTCTTT. Amino acid sequence: CSARDGGRTMNTEAFF.

The V and J genes are TRBV6-6 and TRBJ2-2; D gene ambiguous. Germline loops: CDR1 MNHNY, CDR2 SVGAGI (reference sequence). The CDR3 extends over 13 amino acids. Trimming pared 2 bases from V and 5 bases from J, leaving 6 bases between. The CDR3 loop reads CASSYPGTGELFF. The CDR3 coding sequence is TGTGCCAGCAGTTACCCTGGGACCGGGGAGCTGTTTTTT.

The chain uses TRBV28 and TRBJ2-5; 9 nucleotides align to TRBD1. The J call may not be correct, given that the DNA end is closer to TRBJ2-1. The germline V gene has CDR1 MDHEN and CDR2 SYDVKM. This CDR3 is built from 14 residues. In DNA form, the CDR3 reads TGTGCCAGCAGTTTCTCCGGGACAGGGAGTGTGCAGTTCTTC. It is translated as CASSFSGTGSVQFF.

Concerning this clonotype: As the CDR3 is not closed by the conserved phenylalanine or tryptophan, this likely results from a read error. The V and J genes are TRBV29-1 and TRBJ1-1; 7 bases are shared with TRBD1. CDR3 length: 13 amino acids. After removal of 5 bases from V and 0 bases from J, the junction contained 3 bases not matched to a gene. The V gene's germline CDR1 is SQVTM and CDR2 ANQGSEA. Here the CDR3 reads CSVLGGLNTEAFL. CDR3 nucleotides: TGCAGCGTTTTAGGGGGCCTGAACACTGAAGCTTTCCTT.

This clonotype was detected once. This chain joins TRBV20-1 and TRBJ1-2; D not resolved. Per the germline V gene, CDR1 is DFQATT and CDR2 is SNEGSKA (reference sequence). This CDR3 has 15 amino acids. V gave up 0 bases and J gave up 3 bases, with 14 bases separating them. The CDR3 loop is CSARDEPAQDYGYTF. The DNA for the CDR3 is TGCAGTGCTAGAGATGAACCGGCCCAAGACTATGGCTACACCTTC.

This clonotype was recorded a few times. This rearrangement joins TRBV5-1 to TRBJ2-1; 9 nucleotides align to TRBD1. Per the germline V gene, CDR1 is SGHRS and CDR2 is YFSETQ. The CDR3 spans 14 residues. V lost 2 bases to trimming and J lost 8 bases; unmatched junction nucleotides: 5. CDR3 in DNA: TGCGCCAGCAGCTTAACAGGGGGCGATTATGAGCAGTTCTTC. It encodes CASSLTGGDYEQFF. Together with reference TRBV5-1 and TRBJ2-1, the CDR3 gives the full variable domain: KAGVTQTPRYLIKTRGQQVTLSCSPISGHRSVSWYQQTPGQGLQFLFEYFSETQRNKGNFPGRFSGRQFSNSRSEMNVSTLELGDSALYLCASSLTGGDYEQFFGPGTRLTVL.

The chain links TRBV12-3 or TRBV12-4 to TRBJ2-5, with a weak D call TRBD1 (5 bases). Trimming removed 2 bases at V and 5 bases at J, with 9 bases between. This CDR3 has 13 residues. This chain's CDR3 is CASSLRGSETQYF. The CDR3, as DNA: TGTGCCAGCAGTTTAAGGGGCAGTGAGACCCAGTACTTC.

This clonotype was found a few times. V and J are TRBV4-3 and TRBJ2-6, with D possibly being TRBD2 (5 bases). Deletions cut 0 bases from V and 0 bases from J, with 12 bases between. Germline assignment: CDR1 LGHNA and CDR2 YSLEER. The CDR3 has 18 amino acids. The CDR3: CASSQESAGSSGANVLTF. CDR3 DNA: TGCGCCAGCAGCCAAGAATCGGCGGGTTCCTCTGGGGCCAACGTCCTGACTTTC.

Only a few counts were recorded for this clonotype. Sequence at one end of the junction differs from germline and may be a read error. The genes are TRBV7-2 and TRBJ2-7, with 11 bases aligning to TRBD2. This CDR3 spans 14 amino acids. The germline gives CDR1 SGHTA, CDR2 FQGNSA. CDR3 sequence reads: CASSVAGGWYEQYF. As DNA, the CDR3 is TGTGCCAGCAGCGTAGCGGGGGGGTGGTACGAGCAGTACTTC.

This clonotype has more than one count but fewer than ten. The rearrangement joins TRBV7-2 to TRBJ2-3; possibly TRBD1 for D (6 bases). Per the germline V gene, CDR1 is SGHTA and CDR2 is FQGNSA. There are 13 residues in the CDR3. V shed 1 base and J shed 10 bases, with 12 bases lying between them. CDR3 nucleotide sequence: TGTGCCAGCAGCTTAGAAACAGGGCGGGCGCAGTATTTT. Residues: CASSLETGRAQYF.

This CDR3 reads CAISGGQGSGNEQFF. The CDR3 bases are TGTGCCATCAGTGGGGGACAGGGGAGTGGCAATGAGCAGTTCTTC. The chain couples TRBV10-3 to TRBJ2-1; 10 bases are shared with TRBD1. Germline values: CDR1 ENHRY, CDR2 SYGVKD. The CDR3 extends over 15 amino acids. The V gene end was trimmed by 4 bases and the J gene end by 6 bases; junction bases not matched to a gene: 6.

The V gene is TRBV20-1, the J gene TRBJ2-1, with 8 bases lining up with TRBD2. The CDR3 is 17 amino acids. Germline CDR1 reads DFQATT; CDR2 reads SNEGSKA (reference sequence). V lost 3 bases, J lost 7 bases, and 17 bases stayed unmatched. CDR3 loop: CSASVSAGGGDRNEQFF. CDR3 nucleotides: TGCAGTGCTAGTGTCTCCGCGGGGGGAGGCGATCGGAATGAGCAGTTCTTC.

The J gene is TRBJ2-5, the V gene TRBV5-1; D gene unclear. The DNA end favors TRBJ2-1, so the J call may be wrong. Per germline, CDR1 SGHRS and CDR2 YFSETQ. The CDR3 length is 14 residues. CDR3 sequence reads: CASSLEVGNNEQFF. CDR3 sequence (DNA): TGCGCCAGCAGCTTGGAAGTGGGAAACAATGAGCAGTTCTTC.

The CDR3 protein is CSARTSGRVIDEQFF. CDR3 in DNA: TGCAGTGCTCGGACTAGCGGGAGAGTCATAGATGAGCAGTTCTTC. The chain carries TRBV20-1 and TRBJ2-1; 13 nucleotides agree with TRBD2. V lost 5 bases and J lost 8; bases outside the gene matches: 9. This CDR3 contains 15 residues. Germline loops: CDR1 DFQATT, CDR2 SNEGSKA (reference sequence).

CDR3 DNA sequence: TGCAGTGCTAGAGCTGGCGGGGGGTACCAAGAGACCCAGTACTTC. The encoded protein is CSARAGGGYQETQYF. This rearrangement joins TRBV20-1 to TRBJ2-5, with 8 bases that match TRBD2. The trim removed 1 base at V and 0 bases at J, leaving 4 bases unmatched. The CDR3 covers 15 residues. Germline CDR1 DFQATT, CDR2 SNEGSKA (reference sequence).

The V gene is TRBV20-1, the J gene TRBJ2-5; TRBD2 matches 8 bases. The DNA end favors TRBJ2-1, so the J call may be wrong. From germline, CDR1 is DFQATT and CDR2 SNEGSKA (reference sequence). The length of the CDR3 is 15 residues. CDR3 residues: CSARDGTSGTNEQFF. The CDR3 region has the DNA TGCAGTGCTAGAGACGGAACTAGCGGAACTAATGAGCAGTTCTTC.

The gene calls are TRBV29-1 and TRBJ1-2; D gene ambiguous. CDR1 is SQVTM and CDR2 is ANQGSEA in the germline V gene. CDR3 length equals 14 residues. Trimming took off 4 bases at V and 1 base at J, with 13 bases between the two ends. CDR3 in amino acids: CSVAPRLGNYGYTF. The CDR3 DNA reads TGCAGCGTTGCCCCTCGGTTGGGTAACTATGGCTACACCTTC.

Turning to this clonotype: The junction and the germline gene differ at one end; a read error may be behind it. J is TRBJ1-2 and V is TRBV20-1; D ambiguous. Germline lookup yields CDR1 DFQATT and CDR2 SNEGSKA (reference sequence). This CDR3 spans 13 amino acids. The CDR3 reads CSPIRPDGYGHTF. DNA of the CDR3: TGCAGTCCGATAAGGCCGGACGGCTATGGCCACACCTTC.

This clonotype occurred a few times. This chain links TRBV6-6 with TRBJ2-1, with no clear D. With the DNA end fitting TRBJ2-7 better, the J assignment may be wrong. Germline CDR1 reads MNHNY; CDR2 reads SVGAGI (reference sequence). The CDR3 is made up of 15 amino acids. The CDR3 here is CASSYKDGYNSKQYF. Here the CDR3 DNA reads TGTGCCAGCAGTTACAAGGACGGGTATAATTCTAAGCAGTACTTC.

The table lists this clonotype with a count of one. The V and J genes are TRBV29-1 and TRBJ2-1; tentative D call: TRBD1 (5 bases). The J call may be in error: the DNA end matches TRBJ2-7 better. Germline CDR1 reads SQVTM; CDR2 reads ANQGSEA. The CDR3 is 12 amino acids. CDR3 region: CSVVAGPYEQYF. CDR3 sequence (DNA): TGCAGCGTTGTAGCAGGGCCCTACGAGCAGTACTTC.